Below are 3 T cell receptor beta chains sequenced from a single sample in a study of blood T cell repertoires in COVID-19 (dated by TCRdb to about 2020). Receptors were amplified or captured by the immunoSEQ multiplex PCR assay. The table was pulled from immuneACCESS by TCRdb, which kept in-frame rearrangements only. Such tables lose some clones; where checked, under half of the loss comes from unresolved V genes, and the rest has no known cause. The sample has 410,000 or so clones on record, 70% to 90% of them singletons. The biggest ten clones account for under 2% of the sample. The specimen was peripheral blood. These receptors were collected from a middle-aged woman with COVID-19, enrolled during active disease.

CDR3 in amino acids: CASSMGQGADSPLHF. CDR3 DNA: TGTGCCAGCAGCATGGGACAGGGGGCGGACTCACCCCTCCACTTT. The V gene is TRBV7-6, the J gene TRBJ1-6; 12 bases agree with TRBD1. Germline V lookup: CDR1 SGHVS, CDR2 FNYEAQ. The V and J ends lost 5 bases and 10 bases, in that order; junction bases with no gene match: 6. The length of the CDR3 is 15 residues.

The V and J genes are TRBV11-2 and TRBJ2-3; 9 nucleotides line up with TRBD2. The CDR3 spans 16 residues. CDR1 SGHAT and CDR2 FQNNGV come from the germline V gene. Trimming took 6 bases from V and 4 from J; bases not matched to a gene: 11. The DNA for the CDR3 is TGTGCCAGCAGGCGGTCCGGAGCGGGAGGTGCAGATACGCAGTATTTT. Protein: CASRRSGAGGADTQYF. Supplemented by reference TRBV11-2 and TRBJ2-3, the full variable domain reads EAGVAQSPRYKIIEKRQSVAFWCNPISGHATLYWYQQILGQGPKLLIQFQNNGVVDDSQLPKDRFSAERLKGVDSTLKIQPAKLEDSAVYLCASRRSGAGGADTQYFGPGTRLTVL.

As DNA, the CDR3 is TGTGCCAGCAGCGACGGGACTAATGAAAAACTGTTTTTT. Residues: CASSDGTNEKLFF. The V call is TRBV9, the J call TRBJ1-4; D uncertain. Trimming took 3 bases from V and 2 from J, leaving 5 bases between them. The germline CDR1 and CDR2 sequences are SGDLS and YYNGEE. This CDR3 has 13 amino acids.